This note documents a single TCR beta chain sequence. Its antigen is undetermined. This record comes from a study of T cell responses to AZD1222 COVID-19 vaccine. General study results and limits: Spike was spanned by vaccine-associated CD4 TCRs, which were dominant at 160-218 and 743-854. Just a handful of people given AZD1222 tested seropositive at baseline. Clonal diversity was possibly underestimated; the donors were predominantly white British and more often female. The repertoires were collected only after the peak T cell response.

The CDR3 is 14 amino acids. The V end was cut by 6 bases, the J end by 4 bases, with 12 bases between. Per the germline V gene, CDR1 is MRHNA and CDR2 is SNTAGT. Clones were read by immunoSEQ multiplex PCR, and TCRdb kept only the in-frame ones, dropping some. The repertoire holds more than 140,000 clones, with around 89% as singletons. The chain links TRBV6-4 to TRBJ1-4; weak D call: TRBD1 (5 bases). The sequenced sample was peripheral blood, obtained on day 0 of AZD1222 vaccination. The TCR sequence derives from an adult in good health. The CDR3 is CASSPGLLNEKLFF. CDR3 DNA sequence: TGTGCCAGCAGCCCGGGACTCCTTAATGAAAAACTGTTTTTT.